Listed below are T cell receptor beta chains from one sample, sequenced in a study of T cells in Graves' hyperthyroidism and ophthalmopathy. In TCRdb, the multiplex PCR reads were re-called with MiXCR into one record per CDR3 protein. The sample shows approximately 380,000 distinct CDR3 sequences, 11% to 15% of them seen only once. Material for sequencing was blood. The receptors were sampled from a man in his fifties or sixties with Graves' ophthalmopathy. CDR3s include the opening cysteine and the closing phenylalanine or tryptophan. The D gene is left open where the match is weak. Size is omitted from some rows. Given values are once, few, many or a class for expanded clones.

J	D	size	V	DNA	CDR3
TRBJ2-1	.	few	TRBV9	TGTGCCAGCAGCTTGGGACTTAAGGACAATGAGCAGTTCTTC	CASSLGLKDNEQFF
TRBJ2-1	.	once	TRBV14	TGTGCCAGCAGCCAAGAAAGGGTCCGAGTCACCTACGAGCAGTTCTTC	CASSQERVRVTYEQFF
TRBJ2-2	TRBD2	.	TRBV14	TGTGCCAGCAGCCACACTAGCGGGAGCTACACCGGGGAGCTGTTTTTT	CASSHTSGSYTGELFF
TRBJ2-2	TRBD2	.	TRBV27	TGTGCCAGCGGGTCGGGGGGGCTAAAGAACACCGGGGAGCTGTTTTTT	CASGSGGLKNTGELFF
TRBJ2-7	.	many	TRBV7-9	TGTGCCAGCAGCTTAGGATCGCAGGGGCGCGAGCAGTACTTC	CASSLGSQGREQYF
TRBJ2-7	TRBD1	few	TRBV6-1	TGTGCCAGCAGCCCCATGCCCCGGACAGGGATGTCCTACGAGCAGTACTTC	CASSPMPRTGMSYEQYF
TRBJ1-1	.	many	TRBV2	TGTGCCAGCGTCGGACAAGAGAACACTGAAGCTTTCTTT	CASVGQENTEAFF
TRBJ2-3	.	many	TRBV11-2	TGTGCCAGCAGCCCAGGGGGGGGAGAAACAGATACGCAGTATTTT	CASSPGGGETDTQYF
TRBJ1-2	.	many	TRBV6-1	TGTGCCAGCAGTGAAGTGGGAGGGGTAGACAACTATGGCTACACCTTC	CASSEVGGVDNYGYTF
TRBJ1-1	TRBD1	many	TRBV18	TGTGCCAGCTCAACAAAACAGGGGAGCACTGAAGCTTTCTTT	CASSTKQGSTEAFF
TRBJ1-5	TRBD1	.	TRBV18	TGTGCCAGCTCACCAGGGGCAGGGGGTAGTCAGCCCCAGCATTTT	CASSPGAGGSQPQHF
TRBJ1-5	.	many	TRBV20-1	TGCAGTGCCGCGGCGGACAGCTATAGCAATCAGCCCCAGCATTTT	CSAAADSYSNQPQHF
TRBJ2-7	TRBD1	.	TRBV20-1	TGCAGTGCTAGAGATCTTGGGACAGGGGGCGACGAGCAGTACTTC	CSARDLGTGGDEQYF
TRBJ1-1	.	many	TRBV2	TGTGCCAGCAGTGAAAGAGGGGGGAGAATGAACACTGAAGCTTTCTTT	CASSERGGRMNTEAFF
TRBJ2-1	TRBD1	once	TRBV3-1	TGTGCCAGCAGCCACTCGGGACAGGGCAATGAGCAGTTCTTC	CASSHSGQGNEQFF
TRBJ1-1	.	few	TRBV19	TGTGCCAGTAGTATGGGGGGGGATGAAGCTTTCTTT	CASSMGGDEAFF
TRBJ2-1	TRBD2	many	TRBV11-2	TGTGCCAGCAGCCCTAGCGGGAGGGTCGAGCAGTTCTTC	CASSPSGRVEQFF
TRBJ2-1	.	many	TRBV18	TGTGCCAGCTCACGAAGGACTGGGGACAATGAGCAGTTCTTC	CASSRRTGDNEQFF
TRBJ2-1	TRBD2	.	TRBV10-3	TGTGCCATCGCTGGTAGCGGGAGGGTCAATGAGCAGTTCTTC	CAIAGSGRVNEQFF
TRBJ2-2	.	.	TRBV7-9	TGTGCCAGCAGCTTATGGGAACCGAACACCGGGGAGCTGTTTTTT	CASSLWEPNTGELFF
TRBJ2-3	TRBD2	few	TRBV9	TGTGCCAGCAGCGTAGGGGCTAGCGGGAGCACAGATACGCAGTATTTT	CASSVGASGSTDTQYF
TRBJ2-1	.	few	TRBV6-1	TGTGCCAGCAGCCCCTCCCGCGAGCAGTTCTTC	CASSPSREQFF
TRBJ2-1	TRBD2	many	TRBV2	TGTGCCAGCAGTGACACGGGACTAGGCTACAATGAGCAGTTCTTC	CASSDTGLGYNEQFF
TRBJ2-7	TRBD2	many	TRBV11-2	TGTGCCAGCAGCTTAGGAGCGGGAGACTCCTACGAGCAGTACTTC	CASSLGAGDSYEQYF
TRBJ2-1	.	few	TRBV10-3	TGTGCCATCAGTGACGGAATGGGGATCGGGGATGAGCAGTTCTTC	CAISDGMGIGDEQFF
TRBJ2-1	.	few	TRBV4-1	TGCGCCAGCAGCCATACGGGGGTCCTCCTCAATGAGCAGTTCTTC	CASSHTGVLLNEQFF
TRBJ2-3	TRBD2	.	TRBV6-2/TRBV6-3	TGTGCCAGCAGTTACTCTGACGGGAGGCCAGATACGCAGTATTTT	CASSYSDGRPDTQYF
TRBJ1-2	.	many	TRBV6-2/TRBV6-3	TGTGCCAGCAGTAAGAGAACTAACTATGGCTACACCTTC	CASSKRTNYGYTF
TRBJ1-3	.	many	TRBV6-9	TGTGCCATCCCGGTCGTCGGACGTGGAAACACCATATATTTT	CAIPVVGRGNTIYF
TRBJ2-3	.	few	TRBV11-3	TGTGCCAGCAGCTTGGGGGGGGGGGCCGGCACAGATACGCAGTATTTT	CASSLGGGAGTDTQYF
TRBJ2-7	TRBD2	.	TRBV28	TGTGCCAGCAGTTCCGAGCGGGAGGGCCTTTCCTACGAGCAGTACTTC	CASSSEREGLSYEQYF
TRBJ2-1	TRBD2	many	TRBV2	TGTGCCAGCAGTAAACTAGCGGGGGGATCATACAATGAGCAGTTCTTC	CASSKLAGGSYNEQFF
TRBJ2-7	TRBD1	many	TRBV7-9	TGTGCCAGCAGCGGACAGGGGGTTTCCTACGAGCAGTACTTC	CASSGQGVSYEQYF
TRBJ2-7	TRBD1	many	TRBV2	TGTGCCAGCAGTGGGGGGACAGGGGGCCGAGACGAGCAGTACTTC	CASSGGTGGRDEQYF
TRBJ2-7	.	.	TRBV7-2	TGTGCCAGCAGGCCGGGACTGGGGGCCTACGAGCAGTACTTC	CASRPGLGAYEQYF
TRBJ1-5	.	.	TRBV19	TGTGCCAGTAGTATTACCCAGTGGGGGGGTGATCAGCCCCGGCATTTT	CASSITQWGGDQPRHF
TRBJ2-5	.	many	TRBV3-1	TGTGCCAGCAGCCAAGCCAGAATCCAAGAGACCCAGTACTTC	CASSQARIQETQYF
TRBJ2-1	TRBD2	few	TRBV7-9	TGTGCCAGCAGCTTAGCTGCGGGAGTTAGTGAGCAGTTCTTC	CASSLAAGVSEQFF
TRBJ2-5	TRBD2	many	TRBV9	TGTGCCAGCAGCGGAACTAGCGGGAGAAGCTTGCAGACCCAGTACTTC	CASSGTSGRSLQTQYF
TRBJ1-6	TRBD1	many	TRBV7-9	TGTGCCAGCAGCTACCACCGGGACAGGGACAATTCACCCCTCCACTTT	CASSYHRDRDNSPLHF
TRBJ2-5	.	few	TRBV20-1	TGCAGTGCTAGAGATTTACTACAGCAAGAGACCCAGTACTTC	CSARDLLQQETQYF
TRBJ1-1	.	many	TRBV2	TGTGCCAGCAGCGTGGGACGGACTCTCACTGAAGCTTTCTTT	CASSVGRTLTEAFF
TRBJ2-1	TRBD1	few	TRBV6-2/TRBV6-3	TGTGCCAGCAGTTACTCTGGAGACAGGGGCTACAATGAGCAGTTCTTC	CASSYSGDRGYNEQFF
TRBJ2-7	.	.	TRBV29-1	TGCAGCGTTGTAGTGCGTGGGGATCCCTACGAGCAGTACTTC	CSVVVRGDPYEQYF
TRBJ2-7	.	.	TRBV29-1	TGCAGCGTTGTTTCCGGGACGGGACCCTACGAGCAGTACTTC	CSVVSGTGPYEQYF
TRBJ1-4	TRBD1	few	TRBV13	TGTGCCAGCAGCTCGGGACAGGGATTCGAACTGTTTTTT	CASSSGQGFELFF
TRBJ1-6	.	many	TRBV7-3	TGTGCCAGCAGCTTTGACGGACGAAATTCACCCCTCCACTTT	CASSFDGRNSPLHF
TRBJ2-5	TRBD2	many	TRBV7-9	TGTGCCAGCAGCCTACGGACTAGCGGACTCCAAGAGACCCAGTACTTC	CASSLRTSGLQETQYF
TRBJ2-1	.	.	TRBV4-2	TGTGCCAGCAGCCAAACACCGAGCTCCTACAATGAGCAGTTCTTC	CASSQTPSSYNEQFF
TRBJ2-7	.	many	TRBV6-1	TGTGCCAGCACCCTGATCGGTGGCGAGCAGTACTTC	CASTLIGGEQYF
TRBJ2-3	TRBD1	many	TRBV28	TGTGCCAGCAGTTCACAGGGGGCCGGCACAGATACGCAGTATTTT	CASSSQGAGTDTQYF
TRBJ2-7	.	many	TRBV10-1	TGCGCCAGCAGTGAGTCAAAACAGGGCCCCGAGCAGTACTTC	CASSESKQGPEQYF
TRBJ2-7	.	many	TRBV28	TGTGCCAGCAGTTCCCCGGGACCGAGGCTGTACTTC	CASSSPGPRLYF
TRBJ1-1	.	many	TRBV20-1	TGCAGTGCTAGAACTTACCTCAGGGTGAGCACTGAAGCTTTCTTT	CSARTYLRVSTEAFF
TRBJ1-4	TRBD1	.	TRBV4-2	TGTGCCAGCAGCCAAGTCACAGGGGCGACTAATGAAAAACTGTTTTTT	CASSQVTGATNEKLFF
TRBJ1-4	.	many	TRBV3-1	TGTGCCAGCAGAGAAACGGGCCGAAAGAATGAAAAACTGTTTTTT	CASRETGRKNEKLFF
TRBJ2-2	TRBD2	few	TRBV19	TGTGCCAGTAGTGAACTAGCGACGAACACCGGGGAGCTGTTTTTT	CASSELATNTGELFF
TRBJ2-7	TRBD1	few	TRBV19	TGTGCCAGTAGTACCCATCGACAGGGCTTCTCCTACGAGCAGTACTTC	CASSTHRQGFSYEQYF
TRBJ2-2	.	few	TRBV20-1	TGCAGTGCTAGAGGGAGCCGGGGGCTCTTCAACACCGGGGAGCTGTTTTTT	CSARGSRGLFNTGELFF
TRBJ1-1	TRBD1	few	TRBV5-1	TGCGCCAGCAGCCCAGGGGACAGAATCATAAAAGCTTTCTTT	CASSPGDRIIKAFF